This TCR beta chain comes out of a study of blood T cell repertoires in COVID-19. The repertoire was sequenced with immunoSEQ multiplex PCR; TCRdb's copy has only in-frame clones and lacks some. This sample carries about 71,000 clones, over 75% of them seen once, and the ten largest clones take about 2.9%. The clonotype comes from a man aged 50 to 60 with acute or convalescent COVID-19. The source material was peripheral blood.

Written as DNA, the CDR3 is TGTGCCAGCAGCTCGACTAGCGGGAGTTTTAATGAGCAGTTCTTC. This sequence encodes CASSSTSGSFNEQFF. This sequence joins TRBV7-2 and TRBJ2-1, with 12 bases lining up with TRBD2. CDR1 is SGHTA and CDR2 is FQGNSA in the germline V gene. The CDR3 is 15 residues long. The junction had 5 bases not matched to a gene; V was cut back by 4 bases and J by 7 bases.